This passage covers 4 T cell receptor beta chains from one sample sequenced in a study of identifying expanded T cells in peripheral blood. Sequenced by immunoSEQ multiplex PCR; TCRdb stores in-frame clones only, minus some. Of approximately 100,000 clones in the sample, about 88% were seen once. Sequenced material: blood. These receptors were collected from a person between 18 and 69 years old in good health.

This chain links TRBV7-8 with TRBJ1-5; D possibly corresponds to TRBD1 (6 bases). V gave up 5 bases and J gave up 1 base, with 18 bases separating them. The CDR3 is made up of 17 amino acids. Germline lookup yields CDR1 SGHVS and CDR2 FQNEAQ. DNA for the CDR3: TGTGCCAGCAGCAGACTGGGGGGGCTAGGAAGCAATCAGCCCCAGCATTTT. Amino acid sequence: CASSRLGGLGSNQPQHF.

The J gene is TRBJ1-5, the V gene TRBV2, with a tentative D call TRBD1 (5 bases). V was shortened by 6 bases and J by 9 bases, with 12 bases between the two germline ends. CDR1 is SNHLY, CDR2 FYNNEI, per germline. The CDR3 spans 12 residues. The CDR3 protein is CASSETGLPQHF. The CDR3 bases are TGTGCCAGCAGCGAAACAGGTTTGCCCCAGCATTTT.

A word on this clone: The junction shows a germline mismatch at one end, possibly a read error. V usage is TRBV19 and J usage is TRBJ1-5; weak D call: TRBD1 (6 bases). CDR1 is LNHDA, CDR2 SQIVND, per germline (reference sequence). CDR3 size: 13 residues. The CDR3 region has the DNA TGTGCCAGTACCCCAATGGGGGGCTTTGGGGGGGATTTT. Protein product: CASTPMGGFGGDF. Complete variable domain (other parts from reference TRBV19 and TRBJ1-5): DGGITQSPKYLFRKEGQNVTLSCEQNLNHDAMYWYRQDPGQGLRLIYYSQIVNDFQKGDIAEGYSVSREKKESFPLTVTSAQKNPTAFYLCASTPMGGFGGDFGDGTRLSIL.

The CDR3 DNA follows: TGTGCCAGCAGTCTACAACAGGGGCGGACTAGCGGGAGTCCAGATACGCAGTATTTT. Translation: CASSLQQGRTSGSPDTQYF. The chain carries TRBV28 and TRBJ2-3, with TRBD2 identical over 13 bases. The CDR3 spans 19 residues. The ends lost 5 bases at V and 4 bases at J; junction bases unmatched: 15. Germline V gene sequence: CDR1 MDHEN, CDR2 SYDVKM.